Sequencing of this TCR beta chain was carried out in a study of blood T cell repertoires in COVID-19. Trimming removed 4 bases from V and 6 bases from J, with 19 bases in between. The CDR3 contains 16 residues. The germline gives CDR1 MNHEY, CDR2 SVGEGT. Profiled with immunoSEQ multiplex PCR; TCRdb holds only in-frame clones, not every one. The sample holds hundreds of thousands of clones, more than 80% seen once. This sequence was found in a young man who had recovered from COVID-19. The sequencing sample was made of PBMCs or T cells enriched from blood (not recorded which). This chain links TRBV6-2 or TRBV6-3 with TRBJ2-1; D gene uncertain. The CDR3 spells CASSLAEAVVRNEQFF. CDR3 nucleotide sequence: TGTGCCAGCAGTTTGGCCGAGGCGGTGGTTCGCAATGAGCAGTTCTTC.